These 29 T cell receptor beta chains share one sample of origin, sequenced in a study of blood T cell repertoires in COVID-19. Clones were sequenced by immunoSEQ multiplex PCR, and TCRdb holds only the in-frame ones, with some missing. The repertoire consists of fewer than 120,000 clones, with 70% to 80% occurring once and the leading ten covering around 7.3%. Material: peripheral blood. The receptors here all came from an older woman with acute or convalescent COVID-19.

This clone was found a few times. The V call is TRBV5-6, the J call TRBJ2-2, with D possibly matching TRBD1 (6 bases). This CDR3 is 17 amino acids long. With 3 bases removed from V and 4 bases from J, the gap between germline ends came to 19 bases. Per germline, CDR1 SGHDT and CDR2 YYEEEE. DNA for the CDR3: TGTGCCAGCAGCTCGGACTTGAACAACAGGGTCACCGGGGAGCTGTTTTTT. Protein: CASSSDLNNRVTGELFF.

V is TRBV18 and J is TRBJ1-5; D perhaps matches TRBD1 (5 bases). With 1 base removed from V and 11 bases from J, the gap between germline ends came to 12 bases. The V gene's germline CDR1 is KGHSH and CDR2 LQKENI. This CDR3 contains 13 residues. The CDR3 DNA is TGTGCCAGCTCACCACTAGGTGAACAGGCCCAGCATTTT. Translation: CASSPLGEQAQHF.

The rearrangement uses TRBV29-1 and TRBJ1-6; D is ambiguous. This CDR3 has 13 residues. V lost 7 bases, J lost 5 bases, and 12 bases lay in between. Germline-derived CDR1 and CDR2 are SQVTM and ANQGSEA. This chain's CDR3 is CSARTGDNSPLHF. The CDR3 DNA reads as TGCAGCGCCCGAACCGGTGATAATTCACCCCTCCACTTT.

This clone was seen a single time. The CDR3 here is CASSHSTGRPQHF. The CDR3 DNA is TGTGCCAGCTCACATTCGACAGGCCGGCCCCAGCATTTT. This chain links TRBV18 with TRBJ1-5; TRBD1 is a possible D gene (6 bases). CDR1 is KGHSH and CDR2 is LQKENI in the germline V gene. Trimming cost V 4 bases and J 9 bases, with 13 bases left between them. This CDR3 region has 13 residues.

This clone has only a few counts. The CDR3 coding sequence is TGCGCCAGCAGACGGACAGCCACTGGAAACACCATATATTTT. Translation gives CASRRTATGNTIYF. The chain has TRBV5-1 and TRBJ1-3, with TRBD1 as a possible D gene (6 bases). CDR3 length: 14 residues. Trimming pared 5 bases from V and 2 bases from J, leaving 11 bases between. Germline-derived CDR1 and CDR2 are SGHRS and YFSETQ.

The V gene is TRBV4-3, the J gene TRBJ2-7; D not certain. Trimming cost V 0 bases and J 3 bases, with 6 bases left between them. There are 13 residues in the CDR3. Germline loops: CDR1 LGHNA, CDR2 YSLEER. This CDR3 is CASSQDPLYEQYF. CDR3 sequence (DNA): TGCGCCAGCAGCCAAGATCCTCTCTACGAGCAGTACTTC.

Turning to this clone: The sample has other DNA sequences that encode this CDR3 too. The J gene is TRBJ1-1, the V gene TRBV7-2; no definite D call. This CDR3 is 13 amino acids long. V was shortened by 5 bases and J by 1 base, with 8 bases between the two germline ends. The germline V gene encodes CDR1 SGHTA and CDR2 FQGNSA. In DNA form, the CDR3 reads TGTGCCAGCAGCCTCCCCTCGAACACTGAAGCTTTCTTT. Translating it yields CASSLPSNTEAFF.

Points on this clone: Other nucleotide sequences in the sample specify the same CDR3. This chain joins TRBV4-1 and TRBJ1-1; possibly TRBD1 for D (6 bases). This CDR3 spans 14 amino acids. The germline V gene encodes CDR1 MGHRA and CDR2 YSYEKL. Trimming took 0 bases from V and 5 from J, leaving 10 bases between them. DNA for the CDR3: TGCGCCAGCAGCCAAGACAGGGGACGTACTGAAGCTTTCTTT. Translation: CASSQDRGRTEAFF.

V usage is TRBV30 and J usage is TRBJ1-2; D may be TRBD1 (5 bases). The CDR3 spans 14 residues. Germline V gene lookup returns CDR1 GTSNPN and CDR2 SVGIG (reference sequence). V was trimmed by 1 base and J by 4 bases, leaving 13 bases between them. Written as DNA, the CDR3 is TGTGCCTGGAGTGAGGGGTCGCTCCCCTATGGCTACACCTTC. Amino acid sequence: CAWSEGSLPYGYTF.

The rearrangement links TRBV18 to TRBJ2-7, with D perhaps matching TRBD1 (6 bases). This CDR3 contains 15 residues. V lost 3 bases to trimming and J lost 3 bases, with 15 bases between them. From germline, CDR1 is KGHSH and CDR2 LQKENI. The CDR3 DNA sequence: TGTGCCAGCTCACCCTCCCGGGACACATTCTACGAGCAGTACTTC. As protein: CASSPSRDTFYEQYF.

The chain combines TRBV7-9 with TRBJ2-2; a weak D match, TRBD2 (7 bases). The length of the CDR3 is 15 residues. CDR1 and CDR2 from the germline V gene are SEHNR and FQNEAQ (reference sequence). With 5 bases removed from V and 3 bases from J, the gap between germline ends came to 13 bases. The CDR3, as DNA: TGTGCCAGCAGCCCGCGGGGGCATGACACCGGGGAGCTGTTTTTT. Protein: CASSPRGHDTGELFF.

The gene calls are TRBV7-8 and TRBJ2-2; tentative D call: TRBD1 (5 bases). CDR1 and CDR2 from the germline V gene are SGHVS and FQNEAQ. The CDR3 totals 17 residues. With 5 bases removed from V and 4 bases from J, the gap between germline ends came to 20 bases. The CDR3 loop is CASSALSRAQGTGELFF. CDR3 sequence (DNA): TGTGCCAGCAGCGCCCTTAGCAGGGCCCAAGGCACCGGGGAGCTGTTTTTT.

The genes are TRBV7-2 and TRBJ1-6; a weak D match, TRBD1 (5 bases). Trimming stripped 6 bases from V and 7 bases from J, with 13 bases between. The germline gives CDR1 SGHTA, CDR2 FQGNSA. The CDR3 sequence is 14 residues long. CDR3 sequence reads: CASSSRQPNSPLHF. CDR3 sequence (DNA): TGTGCCAGCAGTTCTAGACAGCCAAATTCACCCCTCCACTTT.

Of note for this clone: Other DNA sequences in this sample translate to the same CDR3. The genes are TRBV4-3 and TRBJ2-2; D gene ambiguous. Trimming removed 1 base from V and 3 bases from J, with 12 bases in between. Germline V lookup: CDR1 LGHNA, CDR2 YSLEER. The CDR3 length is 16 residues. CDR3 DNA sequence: TGCGCCAGCAGCCAAGGGGCAGGCTTAGACACCGGGGAGCTGTTTTTT. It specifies CASSQGAGLDTGELFF.

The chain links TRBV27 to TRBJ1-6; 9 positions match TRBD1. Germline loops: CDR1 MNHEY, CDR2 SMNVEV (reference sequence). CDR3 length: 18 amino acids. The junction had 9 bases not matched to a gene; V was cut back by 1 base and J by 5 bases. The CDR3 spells CASSLYPTGGSDNSPLHF. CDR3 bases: TGTGCCAGCAGTTTATATCCGACAGGGGGGAGCGATAATTCACCCCTCCACTTT.

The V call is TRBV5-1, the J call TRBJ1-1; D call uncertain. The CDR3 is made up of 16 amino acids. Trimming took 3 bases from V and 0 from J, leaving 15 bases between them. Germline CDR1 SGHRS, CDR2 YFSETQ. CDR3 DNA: TGCGCCAGCAGCTCAGACCCGGGAACCATGAACACTGAAGCTTTCTTT. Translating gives CASSSDPGTMNTEAFF.

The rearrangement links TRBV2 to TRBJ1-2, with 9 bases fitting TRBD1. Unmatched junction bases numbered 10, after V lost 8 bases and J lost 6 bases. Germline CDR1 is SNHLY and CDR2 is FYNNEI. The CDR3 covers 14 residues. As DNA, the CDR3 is TGTGCCAGCCTACCTAACAGGGGGCGGGATGGCTACACCTTC. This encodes CASLPNRGRDGYTF. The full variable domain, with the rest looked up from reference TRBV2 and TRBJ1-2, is EPEVTQTPSHQVTQMGQEVILRCVPISNHLYFYWYRQILGQKVEFLVSFYNNEISEKSEIFDDQFSVERPDGSNFTLKIRSTKLEDSAMYFCASLPNRGRDGYTFGSGTRLTVV.

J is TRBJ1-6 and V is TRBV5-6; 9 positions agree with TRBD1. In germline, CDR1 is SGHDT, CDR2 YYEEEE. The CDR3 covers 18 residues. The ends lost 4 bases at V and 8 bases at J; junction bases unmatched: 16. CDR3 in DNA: TGTGCCAGCAGCCCCGGACAGGGGAGGGCCCTAATTTATTCACCCCTCCACTTT. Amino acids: CASSPGQGRALIYSPLHF.

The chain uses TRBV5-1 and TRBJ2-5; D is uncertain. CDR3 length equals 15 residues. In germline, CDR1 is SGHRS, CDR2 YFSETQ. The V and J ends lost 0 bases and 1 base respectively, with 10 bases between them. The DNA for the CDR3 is TGCGCCAGCAGCTTGGCCGCGGCGACCCAAGAGACCCAGTACTTC. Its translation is CASSLAAATQETQYF.

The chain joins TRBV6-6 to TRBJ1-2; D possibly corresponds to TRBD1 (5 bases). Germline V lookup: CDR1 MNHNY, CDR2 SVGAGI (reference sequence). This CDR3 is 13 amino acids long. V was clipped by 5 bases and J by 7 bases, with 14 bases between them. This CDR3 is CASSIGGLGGYTF. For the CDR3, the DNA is TGTGCCAGCAGTATCGGGGGACTAGGTGGCTACACCTTC.

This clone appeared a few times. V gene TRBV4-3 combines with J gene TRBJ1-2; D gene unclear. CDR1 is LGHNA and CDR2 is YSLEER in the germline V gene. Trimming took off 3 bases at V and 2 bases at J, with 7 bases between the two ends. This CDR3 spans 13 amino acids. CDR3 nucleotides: TGCGCCAGCAGCCAGGGCAGAAACTATGGCTACACCTTC. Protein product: CASSQGRNYGYTF.

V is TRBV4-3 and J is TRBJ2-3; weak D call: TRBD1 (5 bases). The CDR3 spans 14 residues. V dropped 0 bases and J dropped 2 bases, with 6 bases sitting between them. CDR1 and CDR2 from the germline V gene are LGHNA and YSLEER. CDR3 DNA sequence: TGCGCCAGCAGCCAAGAAGGGGCCACAGATACGCAGTATTTT. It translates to CASSQEGATDTQYF.

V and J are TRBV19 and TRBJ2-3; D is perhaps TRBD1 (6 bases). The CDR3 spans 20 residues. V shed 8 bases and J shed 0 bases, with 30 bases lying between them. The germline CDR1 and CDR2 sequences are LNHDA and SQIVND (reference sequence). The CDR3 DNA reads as TGTGCCAGTGTTCCTACAGGGTGGGATCCGACAGTTTCTAGCACAGATACGCAGTATTTT. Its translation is CASVPTGWDPTVSSTDTQYF.

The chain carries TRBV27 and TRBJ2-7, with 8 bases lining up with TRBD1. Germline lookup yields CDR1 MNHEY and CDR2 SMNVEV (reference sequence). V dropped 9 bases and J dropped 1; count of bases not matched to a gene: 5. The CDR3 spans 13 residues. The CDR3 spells CASSRGPSYEQYF. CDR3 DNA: TGTGCCAGTTCCAGGGGGCCTTCCTACGAGCAGTACTTC.

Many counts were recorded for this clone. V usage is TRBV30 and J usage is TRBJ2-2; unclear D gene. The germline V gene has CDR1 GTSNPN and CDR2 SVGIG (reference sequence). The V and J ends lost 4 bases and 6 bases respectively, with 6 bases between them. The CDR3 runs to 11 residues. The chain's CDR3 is CAWTPAGELFF. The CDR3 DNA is TGTGCCTGGACTCCTGCCGGGGAGCTGTTTTTT.

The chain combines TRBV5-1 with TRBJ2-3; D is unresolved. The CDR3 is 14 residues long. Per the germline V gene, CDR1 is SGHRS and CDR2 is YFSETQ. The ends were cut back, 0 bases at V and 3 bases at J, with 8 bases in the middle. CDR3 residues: CASSLGLATDTQYF. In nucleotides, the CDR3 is TGCGCCAGCAGCTTGGGCTTAGCAACAGATACGCAGTATTTT.

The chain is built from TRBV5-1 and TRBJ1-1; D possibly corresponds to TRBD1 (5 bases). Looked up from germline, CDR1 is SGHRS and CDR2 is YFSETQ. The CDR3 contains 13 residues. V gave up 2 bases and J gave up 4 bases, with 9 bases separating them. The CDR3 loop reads CASSLSGATEAFF. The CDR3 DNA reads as TGCGCCAGCAGCTTAAGTGGGGCCACTGAAGCTTTCTTT.

The CDR3 reads CASSLGQGNRIRPQHF. The CDR3 nucleotides are TGTGCCAGCAGCTTGGGGCAGGGGAATAGGATTAGGCCCCAGCATTTT. V gene TRBV5-8 combines with J gene TRBJ1-5; tentatively, D is TRBD1 (6 bases). Per germline, CDR1 SGHTS and CDR2 YDEGEE. This CDR3 region has 16 residues. The V end lost 0 bases, the J end lost 9 bases, and 19 bases lay between the germline ends.

CDR3 sequence (DNA): TGTGCCAGCAGCCTTAGGGGGGGACGGACTGAAGCTTTCTTT. It encodes CASSLRGGRTEAFF. This chain links TRBV5-6 with TRBJ1-1; D is possibly TRBD1 (6 bases). The V gene lost 4 bases and the J gene lost 5 bases, with 15 bases spanning the gap. Germline assignment: CDR1 SGHDT and CDR2 YYEEEE. The CDR3 is 14 residues long.